The entry that follows covers one T cell receptor beta chain sequence. This sample stems from a study of T cells in Graves' hyperthyroidism and ophthalmopathy. The CDR3 has 13 residues. The V end was cut by 0 bases, the J end by 6 bases, with 10 bases between. Germline V gene data show CDR1 as SGDLS and CDR2 as YYNGEE. Researchers took RNA transcripts and amplified the TCR beta CDR3 regions from them. Primed by the HTBI set, a first-round RT-PCR was run on the TCR CDR3. A single record per CDR3 protein comes from TCRdb applying MiXCR to the multiplex PCR reads. Here the sample spans over 700,000 distinct CDR3 sequences, approximately 40% being singletons.

The chain employs TRBV9 and TRBJ2-7, with D tentatively TRBD1 (5 bases). The source material was blood. The TCR sequence derives from a man aged 18 to 30 with Graves' hyperthyroidism. CDR3 bases: TGTGCCAGCAGCGTAGAAGGGGCTCGCGAGCAGTACTTC. This encodes CASSVEGAREQYF.